These 27 T cell receptor beta chains originate from one sample sequenced in a study of CD8 T cells in ankylosing spondylitis. These receptors have no known antigen. Whole-study findings and limits: For ankylosing spondylitis blood, a TCR beta motif of eight or nine highly homologous variants appeared characteristic.

TCRdb re-derived calls from the 5' RACE reads in MiXCR, one entry per CDR3 protein. The sample lists about 500,000 distinct CDR3 sequences, about 12% occurring once. Sequenced material: blood, either unsorted or a sorted T cell fraction (not recorded which). The receptors stem from a male donor with ankylosing spondylitis.

This chain joins TRBV20-1 and TRBJ2-1; a weak D match, TRBD2 (5 bases). The CDR3 consists of 16 residues. The V end lost 0 bases, the J end lost 0 bases, and 12 bases lay between the germline ends. From germline, CDR1 is DFQATT and CDR2 SNEGSKA (reference sequence). The CDR3 reads CSARDSGRSSYNEQFF. DNA for the CDR3: TGCAGTGCTAGAGATTCGGGGAGAAGCTCCTACAATGAGCAGTTCTTC.

This clonotype appeared a few times. The chain joins TRBV27 to TRBJ2-6; TRBD2 agrees at 10 bases. The CDR3 length is 19 residues. Germline V gene sequence: CDR1 MNHEY, CDR2 SMNVEV (reference sequence). J lost 3 bases, V lost 5 bases, and 13 bases had no gene match. Here the CDR3 reads CASSGRGLAGAGGANVLTF. CDR3 bases: TGTGCCAGCAGTGGGAGAGGTCTAGCGGGAGCAGGTGGGGCCAACGTCCTGACTTTC.

This clonotype has just a few counts. This chain uses TRBV6-5 with TRBJ2-5, with 7 bases that match TRBD2. Trimming at V came to 0 bases and at J to 5 bases, leaving 6 bases not matched to a gene. Germline lookup yields CDR1 MNHEY and CDR2 SVGAGI. The CDR3 loop spans 15 amino acids. For the CDR3, the DNA is TGTGCCAGCAGTTACTCGTCTAGCGGTTGGGAGACCCAGTACTTC. It translates to CASSYSSSGWETQYF.

The CDR3 protein is CASSLGTAGNQGYTF. In DNA form, the CDR3 reads TGTGCCAGCAGCTTGGGTACCGCCGGGAACCAGGGCTACACCTTC. This chain uses TRBV5-6 with TRBJ1-2; no definite D call. The germline V gene encodes CDR1 SGHDT and CDR2 YYEEEE. CDR3 size: 15 residues. The V end lost 0 bases, the J end lost 8 bases, and 17 bases lay between the germline ends.

This clonotype was counted only a few times. V is TRBV7-8 and J is TRBJ2-7; no definite D call. Between the trimmed V and J ends, which lost 6 bases and 0 bases, there was a span of 6 bases. The CDR3 runs 12 residues. Germline CDR1 and CDR2: SGHVS and FQNEAQ. The CDR3 protein is CASRGHSYEQYF. DNA for the CDR3: TGTGCCAGCAGGGGTCACTCCTACGAGCAGTACTTC.

This clonotype was recorded many times. The genes are TRBV5-1 and TRBJ2-3, with TRBD2 matching 9 bases. The CDR3 contains 15 residues. Germline assignment: CDR1 SGHRS and CDR2 YFSETQ. V gave up 4 bases and J gave up 6 bases; unmatched junction bases: 9. CDR3 in amino acids: CASSGISGSRDTQYF. The CDR3 DNA reads TGCGCCAGCAGCGGTATTAGCGGGAGCCGGGATACGCAGTATTTT.

The chain is built from TRBV5-6 and TRBJ1-5; a possible D gene is TRBD1 (5 bases). The ends were cut back, 2 bases at V and 4 bases at J, with 13 bases in the middle. This CDR3 region has 15 residues. Germline V gene sequence: CDR1 SGHDT, CDR2 YYEEEE. This CDR3 reads CASSFHRGKNQPQHF. CDR3 bases: TGTGCCAGCAGCTTTCATCGGGGGAAGAATCAGCCCCAGCATTTT.

This clonotype has only a few counts. The CDR3 region has the DNA TGCAGTGCTAGAGATCTTCGGCTAGCGGGAGTTTGGGAGCAGTTCTTC. Its translation is CSARDLRLAGVWEQFF. The chain recombines TRBV20-1 with TRBJ2-1; 10 nucleotides line up with TRBD2. The CDR3 consists of 16 residues. V lost 0 bases to trimming and J lost 10 bases; unmatched junction nucleotides: 12. Per germline, CDR1 DFQATT and CDR2 SNEGSKA (reference sequence).

The rearrangement uses TRBV5-4 and TRBJ1-1; D may be TRBD1 (5 bases). Germline CDR1 SGHNT, CDR2 YYREEE (reference sequence). V was trimmed by 4 bases and J by 1 base, leaving 11 bases between them. This CDR3 is 14 amino acids long. The CDR3: CASSPREANTEAFF. Written as DNA, the CDR3 is TGTGCCAGCAGCCCCAGGGAGGCGAACACTGAAGCTTTCTTT. The full variable domain, rest sourced from reference TRBV5-4 and TRBJ1-1, is ETGVTQSPTHLIKTRGQQVTLRCSSQSGHNTVSWYQQALGQGPQFIFQYYREEENGRGNFPPRFSGLQFPNYSSELNVNALELDDSALYLCASSPREANTEAFFGQGTRLTVV.

The J gene is TRBJ1-2, the V gene TRBV7-9; the D gene is possibly TRBD1 (5 bases). Trimming pared 5 bases from V and 5 bases from J, leaving 18 bases between. The germline CDR1 and CDR2 sequences are SEHNR and FQNEAQ (reference sequence). The CDR3 length is 15 residues. The CDR3 region is CASSATRFGGYGYTF. The DNA of the CDR3 is TGTGCCAGCAGCGCTACTCGATTCGGGGGGTATGGCTACACCTTC. The variable domain in full, with the rest retrieved from reference TRBV7-9 and TRBJ1-2, is DTGVSQNPRHKITKRGQNVTFRCDPISEHNRLYWYRQTLGQGPEFLTYFQNEAQLEKSRLLSDRFSAERPKGSFSTLEIQRTEQGDSAMYLCASSATRFGGYGYTFGSGTRLTVV.

Ten or more counts support this clonotype. The chain is built from TRBV24-1 and TRBJ2-2, with TRBD1 identical over 7 bases. Per the germline V gene, CDR1 is KGHDR and CDR2 is SFDVKD. The CDR3 consists of 15 residues. V shed 7 bases, J shed 0 bases, and the junction held 4 bases outside the gene matches. Written as DNA, the CDR3 is TGTGCCACCAGACAGGGGACCGCGAACACCGGGGAGCTGTTTTTT. It codes for CATRQGTANTGELFF.

The chain has TRBV20-1 and TRBJ1-1; TRBD1 agrees at 8 bases. The germline V gene has CDR1 DFQATT and CDR2 SNEGSKA (reference sequence). Trimming at V came to 0 bases and at J to 3 bases, leaving 6 bases not matched to a gene. The CDR3 is 15 residues long. The CDR3 DNA follows: TGCAGTGCTAGAGATCCCGGGACAGGTTACACTGAAGCTTTCTTT. Residues: CSARDPGTGYTEAFF.

The sample holds a few counts of this clonotype. V gene TRBV5-8 combines with J gene TRBJ2-5, with D perhaps TRBD1 (5 bases). The V end was cut by 1 base, the J end by 7 bases, with 11 bases between. CDR3 length: 13 amino acids. The germline V gene encodes CDR1 SGHTS and CDR2 YDEGEE. The CDR3 nucleotides read TGTGCCAGCAGCTTGTCGGGTAGGGGGACCCAGTACTTC. Protein: CASSLSGRGTQYF.

This clonotype occurred a few times. The DNA for the CDR3 is TGTGCCAGCAGTTTACCACGCTCCTCTGGGGCCAACGTCCTGACTTTC. This codes for CASSLPRSSGANVLTF. The genes are TRBV12-3 or TRBV12-4 and TRBJ2-6, with unresolved D. Trimming left V 2 bases short and J 0 bases short, with 8 bases between. This CDR3 has 16 residues.

The chain is built from TRBV20-1 and TRBJ2-1, with a possible D match to TRBD2 (5 bases). Trimming shortened V by 6 bases and J by 7 bases, and 19 bases separated the two germline ends. CDR3 length equals 14 residues. From germline, CDR1 is DFQATT and CDR2 SNEGSKA (reference sequence). CDR3 sequence (DNA): TGCAGTGCAAGCCCTACTAGTTGGAAAAATGAGCAGTTCTTC. Protein: CSASPTSWKNEQFF.

The chain joins TRBV12-3 or TRBV12-4 to TRBJ1-5, with D uncertain. V was clipped by 8 bases and J by 6 bases, with 14 bases between them. This CDR3 is built from 13 residues. The CDR3 spells CASGKRDSQPQHF. For the CDR3, the DNA is TGTGCCAGCGGGAAAAGAGATAGTCAGCCCCAGCATTTT.

The CDR3 here is CASSESANTEAFF. The CDR3 coding sequence is TGCGCCAGCAGTGAGTCAGCGAACACTGAAGCTTTCTTT. The chain joins TRBV5-1 to TRBJ1-1; no clear D. Between the trimmed V and J ends, which lost 5 bases and 1 base, there was a span of 9 bases. The V gene's germline CDR1 is SGHRS and CDR2 YFSETQ. This CDR3 comprises 13 residues.

This clonotype was recorded a few times. V is TRBV24-1 and J is TRBJ1-2; the D gene is possibly TRBD1 (6 bases). V lost 1 base, J lost 4 bases, and 15 bases lay in between. Germline assignment: CDR1 KGHDR and CDR2 SFDVKD. CDR3 length: 16 residues. The DNA for the CDR3 is TGTGCCACCAGTGATTTCTTCAGGGGAGGGGCCTATGGCTACACCTTC. Its translation is CATSDFFRGGAYGYTF.

This clonotype was found a few times. V is TRBV14 and J is TRBJ2-1; D remains unclear. The CDR3 spans 15 residues. V was clipped by 1 base and J by 2 bases, with 9 bases between them. Germline V gene data show CDR1 as SGHDN and CDR2 as FVKESK. The CDR3, as DNA: TGTGCCAGCAGCCAAGTGGTACTTCCCTACAATGAGCAGTTCTTC. It encodes CASSQVVLPYNEQFF.

This clonotype was detected only a few times. This rearrangement joins TRBV7-9 to TRBJ2-2; D not certain. CDR3 length: 13 residues. V was cut by 5 bases and J by 4 bases, with 8 bases left in between. Germline loops: CDR1 SEHNR, CDR2 FQNEAQ (reference sequence). The CDR3 protein is CASSPRTTGELFF. The DNA for the CDR3 is TGTGCCAGCAGCCCTCGGACCACCGGGGAGCTGTTTTTT.

This clonotype turned up a few times. The chain links TRBV18 to TRBJ2-1; possible D gene TRBD2, 6 bases. Between the trimmed V and J ends, which lost 6 bases and 0 bases, there was a span of 12 bases. Germline-derived CDR1 and CDR2 are KGHSH and LQKENI. The CDR3 sequence is 15 residues long. In DNA form, the CDR3 reads TGTGCCAGCTCCCCGGGGAGGATCTCCTACAATGAGCAGTTCTTC. It translates to CASSPGRISYNEQFF.

This clonotype was seen a few times. This sequence joins TRBV27 and TRBJ1-5; 8 bases are a match to TRBD1. The germline CDR1 and CDR2 sequences are MNHEY and SMNVEV (reference sequence). The CDR3 is made up of 13 amino acids. Losses at the gene ends were 6 bases for V and 9 bases for J; bases not matched to a gene: 7. CDR3 sequence: CASSRTGTGPQHF. In DNA form, the CDR3 reads TGTGCCAGCAGCCGGACAGGGACAGGGCCCCAGCATTTT.

The V gene is TRBV20-1, the J gene TRBJ1-2, with D perhaps matching TRBD1 (5 bases). The V end was cut by 0 bases, the J end by 7 bases, with 21 bases between. The germline CDR1 and CDR2 sequences are DFQATT and SNEGSKA (reference sequence). This CDR3 contains 16 residues. In DNA, the CDR3 is TGCAGTGCTAGAGATTGGTCCGGGACCGGGTTTAGTGGCTACACCTTC. Its translation is CSARDWSGTGFSGYTF.

This clonotype was counted many times. This sequence joins TRBV12-3 or TRBV12-4 and TRBJ2-3, with 8 bases matching TRBD1. The ends lost 2 bases at V and 6 bases at J; junction bases unmatched: 10. The CDR3 loop spans 16 amino acids. This CDR3 reads CASSLPRGQGADTQYF. The CDR3 DNA reads as TGTGCCAGCAGTTTACCCCGTGGGCAGGGGGCGGATACGCAGTATTTT.

The chain carries TRBV5-1 and TRBJ2-7; 8 bases fit TRBD2. The CDR3 is 15 amino acids. V lost 1 base to trimming and J lost 2 bases; unmatched junction nucleotides: 5. Germline CDR1 and CDR2: SGHRS and YFSETQ. In DNA form, the CDR3 reads TGCGCCAGCAGCTTGTCGGGGACTAGTCCCTACGAGCAGTACTTC. Protein product: CASSLSGTSPYEQYF.

The chain has TRBV20-1 and TRBJ2-7; D may be TRBD2 (6 bases). The CDR3 length is 11 residues. Germline CDR1 is DFQATT and CDR2 is SNEGSKA (reference sequence). Trimming shortened V by 7 bases and J by 3 bases, and 10 bases separated the two germline ends. Here the CDR3 reads CSGGRNYEQYF. In DNA, the CDR3 is TGCAGTGGTGGGAGGAACTACGAGCAGTACTTC.

This clonotype was found a few times. The chain uses TRBV5-1 and TRBJ2-3; 16 bases fit TRBD2. Germline V gene lookup returns CDR1 SGHRS and CDR2 YFSETQ. After removal of 0 bases from V and 4 bases from J, the junction contained 2 bases not matched to a gene. There are 17 residues in the CDR3. The DNA of the CDR3 is TGCGCCAGCAGCTTGGCGGGACTAGCGGGAGGGCCAGATACGCAGTATTTT. Translating gives CASSLAGLAGGPDTQYF.